These 6 T cell receptor beta chains came from one sample sequenced in a study of cytomegalovirus exposure and HLA in healthy donors. The PCR made use of 60 Vbeta and 13 Jbeta primers. Profiled with immunoSEQ multiplex PCR; TCRdb holds only in-frame clones, not every one. The sample carries 63,000 or so clones, around three quarters recorded once. The sample was PBMCs. All receptors come from a woman aged 25 to 39 in good health and CMV-seronegative.

V is TRBV6-5 and J is TRBJ1-1; D ambiguous. This CDR3 comprises 13 residues. Germline V gives CDR1 MNHEY, CDR2 SVGAGI. Trimming removed 6 bases at V and 3 bases at J, with 11 bases between. CDR3 amino acids: CASSLKSYTEAFF. The CDR3 DNA is TGTGCCAGCAGCTTAAAAAGCTACACTGAAGCTTTCTTT.

This rearrangement joins TRBV7-2 to TRBJ2-1; TRBD2 aligns across 9 bases. V was pared by 4 bases and J by 4 bases, with 8 bases of the junction left unmatched. The CDR3 runs to 16 residues. CDR1 is SGHTA, CDR2 FQGNSA, per germline. The CDR3 DNA reads as TGTGCCAGCAGCTCCTCGGTAGCGGGAGCTTACAATGAGCAGTTCTTC. Protein product: CASSSSVAGAYNEQFF.

This clone turned up a few times. The chain joins TRBV6-6 to TRBJ2-1; TRBD2 aligns across 7 bases. The CDR3 is 15 amino acids. The trim removed 4 bases at V and 8 bases at J, leaving 11 bases unmatched. The V gene's germline CDR1 is MNHNY and CDR2 SVGAGI (reference sequence). CDR3 protein: CASSSLASGADEQFF. In DNA, the CDR3 is TGTGCCAGCAGTTCCCTTGCGAGCGGGGCTGATGAGCAGTTCTTC.

This clone was seen a few times. The chain carries TRBV9 and TRBJ2-1, with a weak D call TRBD2 (5 bases). Trimming stripped 0 bases from V and 4 bases from J, with 11 bases between. Per germline, CDR1 SGDLS and CDR2 YYNGEE. The CDR3 contains 15 residues. This CDR3 reads CASSVGLAHYNEQFF. The CDR3 region has the DNA TGTGCCAGCAGCGTAGGATTAGCGCATTACAATGAGCAGTTCTTC.

This clone was observed a handful of times. This sequence joins TRBV7-8 and TRBJ2-7; 8 bases match TRBD1. V lost 2 bases and J lost 3; bases outside the gene matches: 6. The CDR3 consists of 15 residues. Per the germline V gene, CDR1 is SGHVS and CDR2 is FQNEAQ. The CDR3 region has the DNA TGTGCCAGCAGCTTAATGGACAGGGCTCTCTACGAGCAGTACTTC. Translated, it gives CASSLMDRALYEQYF.

This sequence joins TRBV25-1 and TRBJ1-2; D not certain. V lost 5 bases, J lost 5 bases, and 3 bases lay in between. Germline V lookup: CDR1 MGHDK, CDR2 SYGVNS. CDR3 length: 10 residues. CDR3 coding DNA: TGTGCCAGCAGTTATTATGGCTACACCTTC. Translated, it gives CASSYYGYTF.